These T cell receptor beta chains were read from a single sample in a study of PD-1 blockade in mismatch repair-deficient tumors. Sequencing used immunoSEQ multiplex PCR; TCRdb keeps in-frame clones, though not all of them. This repertoire shows over 100,000 clones, about 74% found once; its top ten account for about 4.5%. Material: peripheral blood, obtained more than 58 weeks after starting pembrolizumab. The receptors stem from an adult with mismatch repair-deficient cancer. The CDR3 runs from the conserved cysteine through the conserved F or W. The D gene is left open where the match is weak. Some rows have no size entry. The others give once, few or many, or a class for an expanded clone.

cdr3_aa: CASSLVASLRENEQFF
cdr3_nt: TGTGCCAGCAGTTTAGTCGCATCACTTAGGGAGAATGAGCAGTTCTTC
cdr3_length: 16
d_call: NA
j_call: TRBJ2-1
clone_size: NA
v_call: TRBV27

cdr3_aa: CASSAFGGLAKNIQYF
cdr3_nt: TGTGCCAGCAGCGCCTTCGGCGGGCTAGCCAAAAACATTCAGTACTTC
cdr3_length: 16
d_call: NA
j_call: TRBJ2-4
clone_size: NA
v_call: TRBV2

cdr3_aa: CASSDRDLTEQYF
cdr3_nt: TGTGCCAGTAGTGACCGGGATCTCACCGAGCAGTACTTC
cdr3_length: 13
d_call: NA
j_call: TRBJ2-7
clone_size: NA
v_call: TRBV19

cdr3_aa: CASSLGRTGSEAFF
cdr3_nt: TGTGCCAGCAGCCTCGGGAGGACAGGGTCTGAAGCTTTCTTT
cdr3_length: 14
d_call: TRBD1
j_call: TRBJ1-1
clone_size: NA
v_call: TRBV7-9

cdr3_aa: CASSPPRDITEAFF
cdr3_nt: TGTGCCAGCAGCCCACCGAGGGATATCACTGAAGCTTTCTTT
cdr3_length: 14
d_call: NA
j_call: TRBJ1-1
clone_size: NA
v_call: TRBV7-9

cdr3_aa: CASRSPGGTSTDTQYF
cdr3_nt: TGTGCCAGTAGATCGCCGGGAGGGACTAGCACAGATACGCAGTATTTT
cdr3_length: 16
d_call: TRBD2
j_call: TRBJ2-3
clone_size: NA
v_call: TRBV19

cdr3_aa: CASSFLGQGAHRTEAFF
cdr3_nt: TGTGCCAGCAGCTTCTTGGGACAGGGGGCTCATCGCACTGAAGCTTTCTTT
cdr3_length: 17
d_call: TRBD1
j_call: TRBJ1-1
clone_size: NA
v_call: TRBV7-3

cdr3_aa: CASSLRLAGDTQYF
cdr3_nt: TGTGCCAGCAGCTTAAGACTAGCGGGAGATACGCAGTATTTT
cdr3_length: 14
d_call: TRBD2
j_call: TRBJ2-3
clone_size: NA
v_call: TRBV13

cdr3_aa: CSVEDPGGYYGYTF
cdr3_nt: TGCAGCGTTGAAGACCCGGGGGGGTACTATGGCTACACCTTC
cdr3_length: 14
d_call: NA
j_call: TRBJ1-2
clone_size: NA
v_call: TRBV29-1

cdr3_aa: CASSLLGSNYEQYF
cdr3_nt: TGTGCCAGCAGTTTATTAGGCAGCAACTACGAGCAGTACTTC
cdr3_length: 14
d_call: NA
j_call: TRBJ2-7
clone_size: NA
v_call: TRBV27

cdr3_aa: CASSSDRDGNYGYTF
cdr3_nt: TGTGCCAGCAGTTCCGACAGGGACGGTAACTATGGCTACACCTTC
cdr3_length: 15
d_call: TRBD1
j_call: TRBJ1-2
clone_size: NA
v_call: TRBV6-1

cdr3_aa: CASSLGRRELSREQYF
cdr3_nt: TGTGCCAGCAGCTTAGGACGACGGGAGCTTTCTAGAGAGCAGTACTTC
cdr3_length: 16
d_call: NA
j_call: TRBJ2-7
clone_size: few
v_call: TRBV7-2

cdr3_aa: CAISEDIPPGYGYTF
cdr3_nt: TGTGCCATCAGTGAGGACATACCACCAGGCTATGGCTACACCTTC
cdr3_length: 15
d_call: NA
j_call: TRBJ1-2
clone_size: NA
v_call: TRBV10-3

cdr3_aa: CASSFDGTNEKLFF
cdr3_nt: TGCGCCAGCAGCTTTGACGGGACTAATGAAAAACTGTTTTTT
cdr3_length: 14
d_call: NA
j_call: TRBJ1-4
clone_size: NA
v_call: TRBV5-1

cdr3_aa: CASGTTGALNEKLFF
cdr3_nt: TGCGCCAGCGGTACAACAGGGGCCCTTAATGAAAAACTGTTTTTT
cdr3_length: 15
d_call: TRBD1
j_call: TRBJ1-4
clone_size: NA
v_call: TRBV5-1

cdr3_aa: CASSELNEQYF
cdr3_nt: TGTGCCAGCAGTGAGTTGAACGAGCAGTACTTC
cdr3_length: 11
d_call: NA
j_call: TRBJ2-7
clone_size: few
v_call: TRBV6-1

cdr3_aa: CAWTSGASYEQYF
cdr3_nt: TGTGCCTGGACTAGCGGGGCCTCCTACGAGCAGTACTTC
cdr3_length: 13
d_call: TRBD2
j_call: TRBJ2-7
clone_size: NA
v_call: TRBV30

cdr3_aa: CASSIRTSGSWGEQFF
cdr3_nt: TGTGCCAGTAGTATACGGACTAGCGGGAGTTGGGGTGAGCAGTTCTTC
cdr3_length: 16
d_call: TRBD2
j_call: TRBJ2-1
clone_size: NA
v_call: TRBV19

cdr3_aa: CASSLSSVTQRQHF
cdr3_nt: TGTGCCAGCAGCTTATCTTCAGTCACCCAACGTCAGCATTTT
cdr3_length: 14
d_call: NA
j_call: TRBJ1-5
clone_size: NA
v_call: TRBV7-9

cdr3_aa: CASSSPSGNKDNEQFF
cdr3_nt: TGTGCCAGCAGCTCCCCCTCTGGGAATAAGGACAATGAGCAGTTCTTC
cdr3_length: 16
d_call: NA
j_call: TRBJ2-1
clone_size: few
v_call: TRBV11-2

cdr3_aa: CASSLFRDTYEQYF
cdr3_nt: TGTGCCAGCAGCCTATTCCGGGACACTTACGAGCAGTACTTC
cdr3_length: 14
d_call: NA
j_call: TRBJ2-7
clone_size: medium-sized
v_call: TRBV14

cdr3_aa: CASSLGQNEKLFF
cdr3_nt: TGCGCCAGCAGCTTGGGTCAGAATGAAAAACTGTTTTTT
cdr3_length: 13
d_call: NA
j_call: TRBJ1-4
clone_size: few
v_call: TRBV5-1

cdr3_aa: CASSQLLGLAGVLAKNIQYF
cdr3_nt: TGTGCCAGCAGCCAACTCCTCGGACTAGCGGGAGTGCTAGCCAAAAACATTCAGTACTTC
cdr3_length: 20
d_call: TRBD2
j_call: TRBJ2-4
clone_size: NA
v_call: TRBV7-3

cdr3_aa: CASSLGAAGFTDTQYF
cdr3_nt: TGTGCCAGCAGCTTGGGAGCGGCGGGATTCACAGATACGCAGTATTTT
cdr3_length: 16
d_call: NA
j_call: TRBJ2-3
clone_size: NA
v_call: TRBV5-6

cdr3_aa: CASSQDWRQKAFF
cdr3_nt: TGTGCCAGCAGCCAAGATTGGCGCCAAAAAGCTTTCTTT
cdr3_length: 13
d_call: NA
j_call: TRBJ1-1
clone_size: NA
v_call: TRBV14

cdr3_aa: CASSPALAAYNEQFF
cdr3_nt: TGTGCCAGCAGCCCGGCGCTCGCGGCCTACAATGAGCAGTTCTTC
cdr3_length: 15
d_call: NA
j_call: TRBJ2-1
clone_size: NA
v_call: TRBV27

cdr3_aa: CASSPRSSGRPGYEQFF
cdr3_nt: TGTGCCAGCAGTCCGCGAAGTAGCGGGAGGCCGGGTTATGAGCAGTTCTTC
cdr3_length: 17
d_call: TRBD2
j_call: TRBJ2-1
clone_size: NA
v_call: TRBV27

cdr3_aa: CASRRTVGEQFF
cdr3_nt: TGTGCCAGCAGGAGGACGGTGGGTGAGCAGTTCTTC
cdr3_length: 12
d_call: NA
j_call: TRBJ2-1
clone_size: NA
v_call: TRBV6-1

cdr3_aa: CASSLPGDTQYF
cdr3_nt: TGTGCCAGCAGCCTACCGGGAGATACGCAGTATTTT
cdr3_length: 12
d_call: NA
j_call: TRBJ2-3
clone_size: NA
v_call: TRBV7-3

cdr3_aa: CASSPPGTDTQYF
cdr3_nt: TGTGCCAGCTCACCCCCCGGCACAGATACGCAGTATTTT
cdr3_length: 13
d_call: NA
j_call: TRBJ2-3
clone_size: NA
v_call: TRBV18

cdr3_aa: CASSLDPEMPDTQYF
cdr3_nt: TGCGCCAGCAGCTTGGACCCGGAGATGCCAGATACGCAGTATTTT
cdr3_length: 15
d_call: NA
j_call: TRBJ2-3
clone_size: NA
v_call: TRBV5-1

cdr3_aa: CASSQEGQGYNEQFF
cdr3_nt: TGCGCCAGCAGCCAAGAGGGACAGGGTTATAATGAGCAGTTCTTC
cdr3_length: 15
d_call: TRBD1
j_call: TRBJ2-1
clone_size: NA
v_call: TRBV4-1

cdr3_aa: CASSISGYNQPQHF
cdr3_nt: TGTGCCAGTAGTATTTCGGGTTACAATCAGCCCCAGCATTTT
cdr3_length: 14
d_call: NA
j_call: TRBJ1-5
clone_size: NA
v_call: TRBV19

cdr3_aa: CASSRAREETQYF
cdr3_nt: TGTGCCAGCTCACGCGCCCGGGAGGAGACCCAGTACTTC
cdr3_length: 13
d_call: NA
j_call: TRBJ2-5
clone_size: NA
v_call: TRBV18

cdr3_aa: CASSLWGGVNTGELFF
cdr3_nt: TGTGCCAGCAGCTTGTGGGGAGGGGTCAACACCGGGGAGCTGTTTTTT
cdr3_length: 16
d_call: TRBD2
j_call: TRBJ2-2
clone_size: NA
v_call: TRBV11-1

cdr3_aa: CASSGTGGSETQYF
cdr3_nt: TGCGCCAGCTCCGGGACAGGGGGCTCCGAGACCCAGTACTTC
cdr3_length: 14
d_call: TRBD1
j_call: TRBJ2-5
clone_size: NA
v_call: TRBV4-1

cdr3_aa: CASSLSGQGGEKLFF
cdr3_nt: TGTGCCAGCAGCTTAAGCGGGCAGGGAGGGGAAAAACTGTTTTTT
cdr3_length: 15
d_call: NA
j_call: TRBJ1-4
clone_size: NA
v_call: TRBV7-8

cdr3_aa: CASSSLAGTKQFF
cdr3_nt: TGTGCCAGCAGCTCCCTCGCCGGGACTAAGCAGTTCTTC
cdr3_length: 13
d_call: TRBD2
j_call: TRBJ2-1
clone_size: NA
v_call: TRBV11-3

cdr3_aa: CSVVTGYYNEQFF
cdr3_nt: TGCAGCGTTGTCACGGGTTACTACAATGAGCAGTTCTTC
cdr3_length: 13
d_call: NA
j_call: TRBJ2-1
clone_size: NA
v_call: TRBV29-1

cdr3_aa: CASLPGDSNQPQHF
cdr3_nt: TGTGCCAGTCTACCCGGGGACAGCAATCAGCCCCAGCATTTT
cdr3_length: 14
d_call: NA
j_call: TRBJ1-5
clone_size: once
v_call: TRBV6-6

cdr3_aa: CASSRDRAAGELFF
cdr3_nt: TGTGCTAGCAGCCGGGACAGGGCAGCCGGGGAGCTGTTTTTT
cdr3_length: 14
d_call: TRBD1
j_call: TRBJ2-2
clone_size: few
v_call: TRBV7-7

cdr3_aa: CATSRGHLYEQYF
cdr3_nt: TGTGCCACCAGCAGGGGACACCTCTACGAGCAGTACTTC
cdr3_length: 13
d_call: NA
j_call: TRBJ2-7
clone_size: NA
v_call: TRBV15